Following are 25 T cell receptor beta chains from one sample sequenced in a study of blood T cell repertoires in COVID-19 (TCRdb year 2020). Library preparation used the immunoSEQ multiplex PCR assay. Held by TCRdb, this immuneACCESS table contains in-frame sequences only and omits some clones. Under half of the omission traces to an unresolved V gene where checked; the cause of the rest is unknown. Here the sample has 20,000 to 25,000 clones; 65% to 90% occur a single time. The ten largest account for around 50% of the sample. The material sequenced was peripheral blood. These receptors all come from a man between 65 and 85 years old with acute or convalescent COVID-19.

The J gene is TRBJ2-3, the V gene TRBV29-1; 9 bases align to TRBD1. Losses at the gene ends were 2 bases for V and 0 bases for J; bases not matched to a gene: 3. The CDR3 sequence is 15 residues long. The germline CDR1 and CDR2 sequences are SQVTM and ANQGSEA. The CDR3, as DNA: TGCAGCGTTGAAACAGGGGGCACTAGCACAGATACGCAGTATTTT. Translating gives CSVETGGTSTDTQYF.

The chain employs TRBV11-2 and TRBJ1-5, with D tentatively TRBD1 (5 bases). The germline V gene encodes CDR1 SGHAT and CDR2 FQNNGV. This CDR3 is built from 13 residues. V lost 7 bases and J 5 bases, leaving 12 bases between the germline ends. The CDR3 sequence is CASTVGGDQPQHF. The CDR3 bases are TGTGCCAGCACCGTGGGGGGGGATCAGCCCCAGCATTTT. Supplemented by reference TRBV11-2 and TRBJ1-5, the full variable domain reads EAGVAQSPRYKIIEKRQSVAFWCNPISGHATLYWYQQILGQGPKLLIQFQNNGVVDDSQLPKDRFSAERLKGVDSTLKIQPAKLEDSAVYLCASTVGGDQPQHFGDGTRLSIL.

The gene calls are TRBV6-5 and TRBJ1-6, with TRBD1 as a possible D gene (5 bases). Trimming removed 8 bases from V and 3 bases from J, with 14 bases in between. This CDR3 is 15 amino acids long. The germline V gene has CDR1 MNHEY and CDR2 SVGAGI. The DNA for the CDR3 is TGTGCCAGCTCCTGGGGCGGGATCTATAATTCACCCCTCCACTTT. It yields the protein CASSWGGIYNSPLHF.

The rearrangement joins TRBV7-9 to TRBJ1-1, with TRBD1 as a possible D gene (5 bases). V was shortened by 4 bases and J by 1 base, with 13 bases between the two germline ends. CDR1 and CDR2 from the germline V gene are SEHNR and FQNEAQ (reference sequence). The CDR3 loop spans 15 amino acids. CDR3 bases: TGTGCCAGCAGCTCTAAACCCCAGGGGAACACTGAAGCTTTCTTT. Its translation is CASSSKPQGNTEAFF.

Written as DNA, the CDR3 is TGTGCCAGCAGTTCTAGCTCCCTCGGTGAGCAGTTCTTC. Residues: CASSSSSLGEQFF. The chain has TRBV6-2 or TRBV6-3 and TRBJ2-1, with a weak D call TRBD2 (5 bases). Trimming pared 4 bases from V and 9 bases from J, leaving 13 bases between. There are 13 residues in the CDR3. The germline CDR1 and CDR2 sequences are MNHEY and SVGEGT.

This chain joins TRBV3-1 (or the pseudogene TRBV3-2) and TRBJ1-3; the D is unclear. CDR3 size: 14 residues. V gave up 0 bases and J gave up 0 bases, with 3 bases separating them. In germline, CDR1 is LGHDT, CDR2 YNNKEL (reference sequence). Written as DNA, the CDR3 is TGTGCCAGCAGCCAAGAATACTCTGGAAACACCATATATTTT. Protein sequence: CASSQEYSGNTIYF.

The chain has TRBV11-3 and TRBJ2-7; TRBD2 might be the D (5 bases). Trimming removed 4 bases at V and 3 bases at J, with 10 bases between. CDR1 is SGHNT, CDR2 YENEEA, per germline. The CDR3 is 13 amino acids. The CDR3 sequence: CASSSAGYYEQYF. The CDR3 nucleotides are TGTGCCAGCAGCTCCGCGGGTTACTACGAGCAGTACTTC.

V is TRBV12-3 or TRBV12-4 and J is TRBJ2-5; D possibly corresponds to TRBD1 (5 bases). This CDR3 spans 11 amino acids. Trimming took off 3 bases at V and 7 bases at J, with 6 bases between the two ends. The CDR3: CASSFQGTQYF. CDR3 in DNA: TGTGCCAGCAGTTTTCAGGGGACCCAGTACTTC.

The chain recombines TRBV27 with TRBJ2-1; 13 bases align to TRBD2. Germline loops: CDR1 MNHEY, CDR2 SMNVEV (reference sequence). V dropped 5 bases and J dropped 8; count of bases not matched to a gene: 12. The CDR3 length is 17 residues. CDR3 loop: CASSIRTSGSSGDEQFF. Written as DNA, the CDR3 is TGTGCCAGCAGTATCCGGACTAGCGGGAGCTCAGGAGATGAGCAGTTCTTC.

This clone was seen a few times. This chain connects TRBV6-6 to TRBJ2-1; 11 bases map to TRBD2. Germline V gives CDR1 MNHNY, CDR2 SVGAGI (reference sequence). V was clipped by 6 bases and J by 9 bases; unmatched bases: 7. The CDR3 totals 14 residues. CDR3 nucleotide sequence: TGTGCCAGCAGCTCTAGCGGGGGGCGAGGTGAGCAGTTCTTC. This sequence encodes CASSSSGGRGEQFF.

This rearrangement joins TRBV9 to TRBJ1-5; D unresolved. Germline assignment: CDR1 SGDLS and CDR2 YYNGEE. The V gene lost 3 bases and the J gene lost 1 base, with 11 bases spanning the gap. The CDR3 sequence is 15 residues long. The CDR3 region is CASSGARGSNQPQHF. Written as DNA, the CDR3 is TGTGCCAGCAGCGGGGCCCGGGGAAGCAATCAGCCCCAGCATTTT. Complete variable domain (other parts from reference TRBV9 and TRBJ1-5): DSGVTQTPKHLITATGQRVTLRCSPRSGDLSVYWYQQSLDQGLQFLIQYYNGEERAKGNILERFSAQQFPDLHSELNLSSLELGDSALYFCASSGARGSNQPQHFGDGTRLSIL.

V is TRBV27 and J is TRBJ1-5; TRBD1 might be the D (5 bases). The V end lost 2 bases, the J end lost 4 bases, and 18 bases lay between the germline ends. CDR1 and CDR2 from the germline V gene are MNHEY and SMNVEV (reference sequence). The CDR3 sequence is 17 residues long. The CDR3 protein is CASSLGGVYGGNQPQHF. CDR3 nucleotide sequence: TGTGCCAGCAGTTTAGGGGGGGTGTATGGTGGTAATCAGCCCCAGCATTTT.

This clone was seen a single time. The rearrangement joins TRBV28 to TRBJ2-5, with TRBD1 identical over 10 bases. This CDR3 has 15 residues. The V gene end was trimmed by 5 bases and the J gene end by 5 bases; junction bases not matched to a gene: 8. In germline, CDR1 is MDHEN, CDR2 SYDVKM. For the CDR3, the DNA is TGTGCCAGCAGTCCCCGGACAGGGGGTAGTGAGACCCAGTACTTC. Translation gives CASSPRTGGSETQYF.

The chain couples TRBV3-1 (or the pseudogene TRBV3-2) to TRBJ1-3, with 7 bases that match TRBD1. Germline V gene sequence: CDR1 LGHDT, CDR2 YNNKEL (reference sequence). CDR3 length: 15 residues. V was pared by 5 bases and J by 2 bases, with 6 bases of the junction left unmatched. The CDR3 DNA reads as TGTGCCAGCAGCGACGACAGGGCCACTGGAAACACCATATATTTT. Translation: CASSDDRATGNTIYF.

The chain is built from TRBV5-6 and TRBJ1-4, with 9 bases lining up with TRBD1. This CDR3 has 14 amino acids. V dropped 0 bases and J dropped 8; count of bases not matched to a gene: 2. Germline V gives CDR1 SGHDT, CDR2 YYEEEE. CDR3 bases: TGTGCCAGCAGCTTGGGGGACAGGGACGAAAAACTGTTTTTT. Its translation is CASSLGDRDEKLFF.

This clone appeared a few times. The genes are TRBV11-3 and TRBJ1-5, with TRBD1 identical over 8 bases. Germline CDR1 reads SGHNT; CDR2 reads YENEEA. The CDR3 extends over 16 amino acids. The V and J ends lost 3 bases and 7 bases, in that order; junction bases with no gene match: 11. The CDR3 sequence: CASSLRDRLKRQPQHF. The CDR3 DNA sequence: TGTGCCAGCAGCTTGAGGGACAGGCTAAAAAGACAGCCCCAGCATTTT.

V gene TRBV5-5 combines with J gene TRBJ2-1; D is perhaps TRBD1 (5 bases). Germline CDR1 reads SGHKS; CDR2 reads YYEKEE (reference sequence). The V gene lost 0 bases and the J gene lost 10 bases, with 20 bases spanning the gap. The CDR3 is made up of 16 amino acids. The CDR3 loop reads CASSLGPSPTAREQFF. The CDR3 region has the DNA TGTGCCAGCAGCTTGGGCCCGTCCCCGACAGCCAGGGAGCAGTTCTTC.

The chain uses TRBV28 and TRBJ1-5; D not resolved. V lost 6 bases, J lost 0 bases, and 6 bases lay in between. The CDR3 extends over 13 amino acids. Germline V lookup: CDR1 MDHEN, CDR2 SYDVKM. DNA of the CDR3: TGTGCCAGCAGGACTTATAGCAATCAGCCCCAGCATTTT. This sequence encodes CASRTYSNQPQHF.

The rearrangement links TRBV5-6 to TRBJ1-1; D perhaps matches TRBD1 (6 bases). The CDR3 has 14 amino acids. The germline CDR1 and CDR2 sequences are SGHDT and YYEEEE. The V and J ends lost 0 bases and 3 bases respectively, with 9 bases between them. CDR3 DNA sequence: TGTGCCAGCAGCTTGGCAGGGGTTTACACTGAAGCTTTCTTT. Its protein is CASSLAGVYTEAFF.

The chain employs TRBV5-1 and TRBJ1-2; D might be TRBD1 (6 bases). V was shortened by 5 bases and J by 3 bases, with 14 bases between the two germline ends. This CDR3 is 14 amino acids long. Looked up from germline, CDR1 is SGHRS and CDR2 is YFSETQ. CDR3 in amino acids: CASRIQGPHYGYTF. As DNA, the CDR3 is TGCGCCAGCAGAATCCAGGGGCCCCACTATGGCTACACCTTC.

The rearrangement links TRBV5-4 to TRBJ2-3; tentative D call: TRBD2 (6 bases). There are 13 residues in the CDR3. Germline loops: CDR1 SGHNT, CDR2 YYREEE (reference sequence). Trimming cost V 5 bases and J 6 bases, with 13 bases left between them. CDR3 coding DNA: TGTGCCAGCAGTCTTACTAGCCTGGATACGCAGTATTTT. Its translation: CASSLTSLDTQYF.

The chain uses TRBV3-1 (or the pseudogene TRBV3-2) and TRBJ2-3; D is uncertain. Germline lookup yields CDR1 LGHDT and CDR2 YNNKEL (reference sequence). V lost 0 bases to trimming and J lost 3 bases, with 7 bases between them. The CDR3 totals 14 residues. CDR3 bases: TGTGCCAGCAGCCAAGATATCCGTACAGATACGCAGTATTTT. Amino acid sequence: CASSQDIRTDTQYF.

The V gene is TRBV18, the J gene TRBJ2-3, with TRBD2 matching 8 bases. The length of the CDR3 is 14 residues. Germline V gene lookup returns CDR1 KGHSH and CDR2 LQKENI. V gave up 10 bases and J gave up 0 bases; unmatched junction bases: 6. The CDR3 reads CATKASGSTDTQYF. The CDR3 DNA follows: TGTGCCACGAAGGCTAGCGGGAGCACAGATACGCAGTATTTT.

This chain uses TRBV5-1 with TRBJ2-1; 11 bases agree with TRBD1. The V gene end was trimmed by 4 bases and the J gene end by 6 bases; junction bases not matched to a gene: 6. The CDR3 spans 15 residues. Per the germline V gene, CDR1 is SGHRS and CDR2 is YFSETQ. The CDR3 reads CASSRTGTGGNEQFF. The CDR3 DNA reads TGCGCCAGCAGCCGAACCGGGACAGGGGGCAATGAGCAGTTCTTC.

The genes are TRBV7-9 and TRBJ1-5; 7 bases line up with TRBD1. Germline CDR1 SEHNR, CDR2 FQNEAQ (reference sequence). CDR3 size: 15 residues. Trimming cost V 5 bases and J 5 bases; bases outside gene matches: 9. The CDR3 here is CASSRDTGAYQPQHF. The CDR3 nucleotides read TGTGCCAGCAGCCGAGACACAGGGGCCTATCAGCCCCAGCATTTT.